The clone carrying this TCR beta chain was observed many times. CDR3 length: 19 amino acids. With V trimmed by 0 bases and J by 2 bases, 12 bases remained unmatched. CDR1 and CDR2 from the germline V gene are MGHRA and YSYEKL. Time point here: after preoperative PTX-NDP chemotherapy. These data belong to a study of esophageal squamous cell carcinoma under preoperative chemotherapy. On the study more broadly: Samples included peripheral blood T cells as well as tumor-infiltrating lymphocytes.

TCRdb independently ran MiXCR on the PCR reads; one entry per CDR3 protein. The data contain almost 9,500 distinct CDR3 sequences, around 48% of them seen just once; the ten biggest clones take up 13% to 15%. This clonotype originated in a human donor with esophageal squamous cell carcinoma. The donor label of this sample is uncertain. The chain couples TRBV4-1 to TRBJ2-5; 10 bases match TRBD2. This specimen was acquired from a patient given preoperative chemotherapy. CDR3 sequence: CASSQEGGPGLAFQETQYF. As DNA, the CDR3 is TGCGCCAGCAGCCAAGAGGGGGGCCCGGGACTAGCGTTTCAAGAGACCCAGTACTTC.